This T cell receptor (beta chain) was sequenced for a study of shared clonotypes between healthy human individuals. Sequenced by immunoSEQ multiplex PCR; TCRdb stores in-frame clones only, minus some. Among about 1.4 million clones listed, roughly 96% were seen once. The CDR3 totals 21 residues. The V and J ends lost 4 bases and 3 bases respectively, with 31 bases between them. In germline, CDR1 is SGHDN, CDR2 FVKESK. This TCR was recovered from a young man in good health. Material for sequencing was naive CD4+ T cells sorted from blood. Subset in this sample: CD45RA+ positively selected. This rearrangement joins TRBV14 to TRBJ2-1; D gene unclear. CDR3 bases: TGTGCCAGCAGCCCCCCAGAAGATACCCCGTCTAAACGGAAACTCTACAATGAGCAGTTCTTC. Residues: CASSPPEDTPSKRKLYNEQFF.